The T cell receptor (beta chain) described here comes from a study of cytomegalovirus exposure and HLA in healthy donors. For the study at large: Inside one of the first data releases sat some 85 million unique TCRs taken from HLA-typed donors.

Study-wide findings and caveats: Equally common other TCR beta chains were less clonally expanded than HLA-associated ones, a later analysis found.

The germline V gene has CDR1 MNHEY and CDR2 SMNVEV (reference sequence). The CDR3 consists of 16 residues. PCR used 60 Vbeta primers and 13 Jbeta primers. Using immunoSEQ multiplex PCR, the repertoire was profiled, and TCRdb retains in-frame clones only, with some absent. The sample includes about 200,000 clones, around four fifths of them seen just once. Concerning this clone: Its antigen is unknown.

Sample: PBMCs. The rearrangement joins TRBV27 to TRBJ2-5; 12 positions match TRBD2. The assigned J gene may be wrong: the sequence end matches TRBJ2-7 better. This clonotype originated in a man aged 40-49 years in good health and CMV-seropositive. The CDR3 region has the DNA TGTGCCAGCAGGAGCCAGACTAGCGGGAGCTCCTACGAGCAGTACTTC. As protein: CASRSQTSGSSYEQYF.